The clone carrying this TCR beta chain has more than one count but fewer than ten. Its antigen is undetermined. Time point indicated: week 3, after first cycle of checkpoint inhibitor. This record comes from a study of blood T cell dynamics during melanoma immunotherapy. Study summary: Metastatic melanoma patients received first-line pembrolizumab or nivolumab plus ipilimumab. Notes on the study in general: The study could not tell melanoma-specific clones from general immune activation.

The protocol was immunoSEQ multiplex PCR, while the TCRdb copy is restricted to in-frame clones and leaves out a portion. The data contain 25,000 to 30,000 clones, over 80% of them singletons. The CDR3 loop spans 16 amino acids. The germline V gene encodes CDR1 SGDLS and CDR2 YYNGEE. V trimming: 0 bases; J trimming: 1 base; junction bases outside the gene matches: 4. The origin of this receptor is a human donor with melanoma. Sample: blood, taken from a patient treated with checkpoint blockade. V is TRBV9 and J is TRBJ2-5, with 9 bases aligning to TRBD1. The CDR3 here is CASSVGTGEPQETQYF. DNA for the CDR3: TGTGCCAGCAGCGTAGGGACAGGGGAGCCCCAAGAGACCCAGTACTTC.